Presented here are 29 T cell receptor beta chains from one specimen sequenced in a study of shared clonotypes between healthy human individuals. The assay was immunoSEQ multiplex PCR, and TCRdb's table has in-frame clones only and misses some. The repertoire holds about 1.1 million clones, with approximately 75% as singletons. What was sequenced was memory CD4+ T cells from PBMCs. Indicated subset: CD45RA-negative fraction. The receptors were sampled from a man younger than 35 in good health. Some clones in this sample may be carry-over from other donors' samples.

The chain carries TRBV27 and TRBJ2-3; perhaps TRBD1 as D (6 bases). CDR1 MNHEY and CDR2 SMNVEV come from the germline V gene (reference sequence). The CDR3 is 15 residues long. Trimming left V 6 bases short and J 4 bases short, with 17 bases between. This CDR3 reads CASRLEQGSADTQYF. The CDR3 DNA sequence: TGTGCCAGCAGACTAGAACAGGGTTCCGCAGATACGCAGTATTTT.

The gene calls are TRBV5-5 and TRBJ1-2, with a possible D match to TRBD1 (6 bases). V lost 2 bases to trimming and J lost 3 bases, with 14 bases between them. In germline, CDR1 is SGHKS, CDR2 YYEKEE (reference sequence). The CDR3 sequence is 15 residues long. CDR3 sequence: CASSLGTQNYYGYTF. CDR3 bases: TGTGCCAGCAGCTTAGGGACACAGAATTACTATGGCTACACCTTC.

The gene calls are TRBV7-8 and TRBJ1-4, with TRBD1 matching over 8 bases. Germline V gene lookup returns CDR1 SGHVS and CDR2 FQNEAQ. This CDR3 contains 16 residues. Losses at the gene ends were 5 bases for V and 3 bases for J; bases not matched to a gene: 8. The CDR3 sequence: CASSNGQGRANEKLFF. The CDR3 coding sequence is TGTGCCAGCAGCAACGGACAGGGTCGAGCTAATGAAAAACTGTTTTTT.

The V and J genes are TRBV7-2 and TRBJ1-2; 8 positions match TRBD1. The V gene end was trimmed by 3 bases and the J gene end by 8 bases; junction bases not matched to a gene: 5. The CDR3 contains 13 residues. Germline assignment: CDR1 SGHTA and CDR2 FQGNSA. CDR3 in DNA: TGTGCCAGCAGCTTGCAGGGGGCGTTCGGCTACACCTTC. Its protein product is CASSLQGAFGYTF. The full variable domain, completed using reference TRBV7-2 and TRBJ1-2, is GAGVSQSPSNKVTEKGKDVELRCDPISGHTALYWYRQSLGQGLEFLIYFQGNSAPDKSGLPSDRFSAERTGGSVSTLTIQRTQQEDSAVYLCASSLQGAFGYTFGSGTRLTVV.

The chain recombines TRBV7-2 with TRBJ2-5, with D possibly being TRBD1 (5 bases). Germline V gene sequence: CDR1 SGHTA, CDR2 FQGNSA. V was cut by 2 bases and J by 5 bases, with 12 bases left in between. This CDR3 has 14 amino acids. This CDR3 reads CASSLFGAGETQYF. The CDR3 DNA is TGTGCCAGCAGCTTATTTGGGGCAGGGGAGACCCAGTACTTC.

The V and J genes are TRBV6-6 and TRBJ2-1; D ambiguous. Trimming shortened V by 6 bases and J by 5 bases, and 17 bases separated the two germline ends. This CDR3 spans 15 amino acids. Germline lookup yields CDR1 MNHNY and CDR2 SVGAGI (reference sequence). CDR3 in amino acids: CASSFTQRPNNEQFF. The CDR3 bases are TGTGCCAGCAGCTTCACCCAAAGACCCAACAATGAGCAGTTCTTC.

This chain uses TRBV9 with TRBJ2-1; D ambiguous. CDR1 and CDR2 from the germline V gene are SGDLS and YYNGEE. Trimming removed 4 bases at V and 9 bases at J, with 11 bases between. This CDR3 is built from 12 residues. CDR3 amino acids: CASSLILSEQFF. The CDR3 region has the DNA TGTGCCAGCAGCTTGATCTTATCTGAGCAGTTCTTC.

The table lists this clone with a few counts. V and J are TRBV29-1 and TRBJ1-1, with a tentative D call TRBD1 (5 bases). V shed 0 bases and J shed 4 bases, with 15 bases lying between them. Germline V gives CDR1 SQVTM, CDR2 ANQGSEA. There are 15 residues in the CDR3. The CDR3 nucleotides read TGCAGCGTTGAAGATCGGAGGGGCACGGGCACTGAAGCTTTCTTT. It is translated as CSVEDRRGTGTEAFF. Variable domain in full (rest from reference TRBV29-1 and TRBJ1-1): SAVISQKPSRDICQRGTSLTIQCQVDSQVTMMFWYRQQPGQSLTLIATANQGSEATYESGFVIDKFPISRPNLTFSTLTVSNMSPEDSSIYLCSVEDRRGTGTEAFFGQGTRLTVV.

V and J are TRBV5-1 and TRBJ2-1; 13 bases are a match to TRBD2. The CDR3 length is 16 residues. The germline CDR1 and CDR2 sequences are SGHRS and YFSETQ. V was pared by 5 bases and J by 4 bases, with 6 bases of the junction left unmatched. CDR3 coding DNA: TGCGCCAGCAGTGGACTAGCGGGAGTGCAGTACAATGAGCAGTTCTTC. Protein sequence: CASSGLAGVQYNEQFF.

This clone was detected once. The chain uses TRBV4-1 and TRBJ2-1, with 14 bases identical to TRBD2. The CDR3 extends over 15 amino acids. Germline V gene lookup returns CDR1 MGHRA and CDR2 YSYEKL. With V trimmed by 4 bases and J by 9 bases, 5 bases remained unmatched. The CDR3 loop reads CASSPRLAGGGEQFF. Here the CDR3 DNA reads TGCGCCAGCAGCCCCCGACTAGCGGGAGGGGGTGAGCAGTTCTTC.

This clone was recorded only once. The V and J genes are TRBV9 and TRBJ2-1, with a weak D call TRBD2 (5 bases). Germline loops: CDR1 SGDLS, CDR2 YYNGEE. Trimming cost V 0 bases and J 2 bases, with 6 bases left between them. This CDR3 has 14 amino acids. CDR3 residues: CASSVGGAYNEQFF. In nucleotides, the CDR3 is TGTGCCAGCAGCGTAGGGGGAGCCTACAATGAGCAGTTCTTC.

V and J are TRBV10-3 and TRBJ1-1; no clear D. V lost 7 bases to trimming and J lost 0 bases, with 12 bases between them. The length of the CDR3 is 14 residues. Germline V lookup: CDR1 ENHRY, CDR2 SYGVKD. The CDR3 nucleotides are TGTGCCATCAAACAAAACGGAATGAACACTGAAGCTTTCTTT. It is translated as CAIKQNGMNTEAFF.

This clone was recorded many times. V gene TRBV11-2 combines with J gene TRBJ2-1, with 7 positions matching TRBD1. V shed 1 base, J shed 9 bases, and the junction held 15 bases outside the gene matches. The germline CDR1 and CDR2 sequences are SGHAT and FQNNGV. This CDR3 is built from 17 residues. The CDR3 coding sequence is TGTGCCAGCAGCTTAGTTTCAGGCCTACAGGGGATCGGTGAGCAGTTCTTC. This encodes CASSLVSGLQGIGEQFF.

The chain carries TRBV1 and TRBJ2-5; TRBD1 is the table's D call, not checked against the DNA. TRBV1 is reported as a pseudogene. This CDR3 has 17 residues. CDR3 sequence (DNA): TGCACCAGCAGCAAAGCACAAATCGAGACAGGGAAAGAGACCCAGTACTTC. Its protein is CTSSKAQIETGKETQYF.

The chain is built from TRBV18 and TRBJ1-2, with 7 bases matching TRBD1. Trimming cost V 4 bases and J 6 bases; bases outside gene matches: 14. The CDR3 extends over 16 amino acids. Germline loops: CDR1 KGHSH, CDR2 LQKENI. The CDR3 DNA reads TGTGCCAGCTCACGGAAAAGCGGCGGGACAGTGGATGGCTACACCTTC. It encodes CASSRKSGGTVDGYTF.

In nucleotides, the CDR3 is TGCGCCAGCAGCTTGGACGGACAGGGGTTATACGAGCAGTACTTC. It codes for CASSLDGQGLYEQYF. V is TRBV5-1 and J is TRBJ2-7, with 9 bases lining up with TRBD1. Germline CDR1 reads SGHRS; CDR2 reads YFSETQ. The CDR3 length is 15 residues. V trimming: 0 bases; J trimming: 4 bases; junction bases outside the gene matches: 5.

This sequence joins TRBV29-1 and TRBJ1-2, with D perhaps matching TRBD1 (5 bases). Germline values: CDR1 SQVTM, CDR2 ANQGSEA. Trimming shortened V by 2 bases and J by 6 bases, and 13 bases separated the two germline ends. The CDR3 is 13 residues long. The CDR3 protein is CSVESRAADGYTF. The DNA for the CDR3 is TGCAGCGTTGAAAGCAGGGCCGCAGATGGCTACACCTTC.

This CDR3 is CASSRDTGGYEQYF. CDR3 bases: TGTGCCAGCTCACGAGACACAGGGGGGTACGAGCAGTACTTC. The chain recombines TRBV18 with TRBJ2-7; the match to TRBD1 covers 8 bases. Germline CDR1 reads KGHSH; CDR2 reads LQKENI. V gave up 4 bases and J gave up 4 bases; unmatched junction bases: 6. This CDR3 is 14 amino acids long.

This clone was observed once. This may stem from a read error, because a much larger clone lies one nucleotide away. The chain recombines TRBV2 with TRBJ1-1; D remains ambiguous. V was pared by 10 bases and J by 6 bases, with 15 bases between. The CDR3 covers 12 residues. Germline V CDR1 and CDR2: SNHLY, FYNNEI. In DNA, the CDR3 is TGTGCCACCGGACGGGCTAGGGCTGAAGCTTTCTTT. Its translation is CATGRARAEAFF.

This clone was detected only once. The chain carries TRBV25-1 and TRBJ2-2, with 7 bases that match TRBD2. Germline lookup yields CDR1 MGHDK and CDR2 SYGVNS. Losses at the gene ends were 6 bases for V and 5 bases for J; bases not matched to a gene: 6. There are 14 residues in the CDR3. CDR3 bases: TGTGCCAGCAGCCTAAACGGGGGGACCGGGGAGCTGTTTTTT. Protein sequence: CASSLNGGTGELFF.

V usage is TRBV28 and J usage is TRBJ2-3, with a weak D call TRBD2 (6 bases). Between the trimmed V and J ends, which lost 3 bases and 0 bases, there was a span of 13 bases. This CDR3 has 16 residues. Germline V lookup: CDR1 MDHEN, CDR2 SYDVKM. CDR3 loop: CASSFTGRVSTDTQYF. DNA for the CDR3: TGTGCCAGCAGTTTTACCGGGAGAGTTAGCACAGATACGCAGTATTTT.

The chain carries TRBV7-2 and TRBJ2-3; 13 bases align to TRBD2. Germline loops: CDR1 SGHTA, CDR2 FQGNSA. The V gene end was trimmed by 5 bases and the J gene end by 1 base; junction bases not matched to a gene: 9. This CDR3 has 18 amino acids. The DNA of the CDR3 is TGTGCCAGCAGCCGACTAGCGGGAGGTGTTCCCGGCACAGATACGCAGTATTTT. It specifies CASSRLAGGVPGTDTQYF.

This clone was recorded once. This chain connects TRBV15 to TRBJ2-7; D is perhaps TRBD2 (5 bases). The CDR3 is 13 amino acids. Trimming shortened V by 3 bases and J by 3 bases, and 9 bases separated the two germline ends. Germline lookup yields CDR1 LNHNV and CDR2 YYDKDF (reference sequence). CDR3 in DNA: TGTGCCACCAGCAGTCAGAGGGTCTACGAGCAGTACTTC. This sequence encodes CATSSQRVYEQYF.

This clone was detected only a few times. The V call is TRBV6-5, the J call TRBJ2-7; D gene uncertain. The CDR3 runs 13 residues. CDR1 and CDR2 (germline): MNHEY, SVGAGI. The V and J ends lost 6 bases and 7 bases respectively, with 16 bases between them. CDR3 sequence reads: CASRLMLCCEQYF. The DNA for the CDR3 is TGTGCCAGCAGACTCATGCTCTGCTGTGAGCAGTACTTC.

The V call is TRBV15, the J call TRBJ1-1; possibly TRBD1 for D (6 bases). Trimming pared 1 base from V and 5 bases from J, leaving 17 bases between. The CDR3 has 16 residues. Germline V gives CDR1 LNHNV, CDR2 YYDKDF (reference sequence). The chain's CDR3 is CATSRGPLGRGTEAFF. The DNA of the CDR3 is TGTGCCACCAGCAGAGGTCCCCTAGGGAGGGGGACTGAAGCTTTCTTT. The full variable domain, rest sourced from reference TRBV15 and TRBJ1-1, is DAMVIQNPRYQVTQFGKPVTLSCSQTLNHNVMYWYQQKSSQAPKLLFHYYDKDFNNEADTPDNFQSRRPNTSFCFLDIRSPGLGDTAMYLCATSRGPLGRGTEAFFGQGTRLTVV.

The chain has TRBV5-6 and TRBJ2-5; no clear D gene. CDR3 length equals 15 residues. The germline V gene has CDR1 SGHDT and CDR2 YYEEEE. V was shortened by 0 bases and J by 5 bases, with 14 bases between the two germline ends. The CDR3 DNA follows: TGTGCCAGCAGCTTGGTGGGGTTTAAGGTGGAGACCCAGTACTTC. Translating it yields CASSLVGFKVETQYF. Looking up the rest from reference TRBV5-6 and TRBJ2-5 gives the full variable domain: DAGVTQSPTHLIKTRGQQVTLRCSPKSGHDTVSWYQQALGQGPQFIFQYYEEEERQRGNFPDRFSGHQFPNYSSELNVNALLLGDSALYLCASSLVGFKVETQYFGPGTRLLVL.

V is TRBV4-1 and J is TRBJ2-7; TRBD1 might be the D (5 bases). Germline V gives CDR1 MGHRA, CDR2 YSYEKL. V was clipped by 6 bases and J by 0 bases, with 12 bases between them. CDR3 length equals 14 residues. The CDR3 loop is CASRPADSSYEQYF. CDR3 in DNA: TGCGCCAGCAGGCCAGCTGACAGCTCCTACGAGCAGTACTTC.

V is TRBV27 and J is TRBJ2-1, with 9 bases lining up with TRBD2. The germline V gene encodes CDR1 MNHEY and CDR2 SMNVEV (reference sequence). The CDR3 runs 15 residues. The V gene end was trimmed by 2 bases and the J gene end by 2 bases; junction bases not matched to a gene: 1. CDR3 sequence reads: CASSLAGGTYNEQFF. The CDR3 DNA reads TGTGCCAGCAGTTTAGCGGGAGGGACCTACAATGAGCAGTTCTTC.

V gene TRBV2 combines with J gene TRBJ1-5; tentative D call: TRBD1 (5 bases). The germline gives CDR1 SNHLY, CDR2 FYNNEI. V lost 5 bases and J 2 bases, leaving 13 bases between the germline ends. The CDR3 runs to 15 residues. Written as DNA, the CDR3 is TGTGCCAGCAGTCACGGAGGGGTCCGCAATCAGCCCCAGCATTTT. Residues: CASSHGGVRNQPQHF.